The 20 T cell receptor beta chains below were found in one sample sequenced in a study of glioma-infiltrating T cells after dendritic cell vaccination. Data came from immunoSEQ multiplex PCR; TCRdb stores just in-frame clones and leaves some out. This table holds tens of thousands of clones, under 85% found once. Regarding time point: after dendritic cell vaccination, including at tumor progression/relapse. The sample in question was blood, obtained after dendritic cell vaccination. Source of these receptors: a human donor with glioblastoma.

V is TRBV7-9 and J is TRBJ2-2; D possibly corresponds to TRBD1 (5 bases). The germline V gene has CDR1 SEHNR and CDR2 FQNEAQ (reference sequence). V was cut by 4 bases and J by 7 bases, with 22 bases left in between. This CDR3 comprises 17 residues. The CDR3 DNA is TGTGCCAGCAGCTGGGCTAAGGGGTTGGCTCCCGACGGGGAGCTGTTTTTT. Amino acid sequence: CASSWAKGLAPDGELFF.

The chain carries TRBV2 and TRBJ1-4; 7 positions match TRBD1. The junction had 9 bases not matched to a gene; V was cut back by 6 bases and J by 8 bases. The CDR3 totals 14 residues. Germline CDR1 is SNHLY and CDR2 is FYNNEI. CDR3 DNA sequence: TGTGCCAGCAGGGCCGGGACAGCCAACGAAAAACTGTTTTTT. Translation gives CASRAGTANEKLFF.

The CDR3 DNA is TGTGCCAGCAGCTTAGACCCCAAGACAGGGAACACTGAAGCTTTCTTT. Amino acid sequence: CASSLDPKTGNTEAFF. The chain combines TRBV13 with TRBJ1-1, with D possibly TRBD1 on 6 matching bases. This CDR3 is 16 amino acids long. The germline V and J ends were trimmed by 1 base and 1 base, with 13 bases remaining between them. Per germline, CDR1 PRHDT and CDR2 FYEKMQ (reference sequence).

The rearrangement joins TRBV6-5 to TRBJ2-7, with TRBD2 as a possible D gene (5 bases). The CDR3 runs 12 residues. Per the germline V gene, CDR1 is MNHEY and CDR2 is SVGAGI. V was cut by 2 bases and J by 5 bases, with 7 bases left in between. CDR3 in DNA: TGTGCCAGCAGTTACGGGAGAAACGAGCAGTACTTC. It codes for CASSYGRNEQYF.

The chain couples TRBV2 to TRBJ2-7; TRBD2 is a possible D gene (6 bases). Germline V lookup: CDR1 SNHLY, CDR2 FYNNEI. The germline V and J ends were trimmed by 4 bases and 4 bases, with 11 bases remaining between them. This CDR3 spans 13 amino acids. Here the CDR3 reads CASSVLEGYEQYF. The CDR3, as DNA: TGTGCCAGCAGTGTCTTGGAGGGATACGAGCAGTACTTC.

The chain links TRBV5-8 to TRBJ2-7; 7 nucleotides line up with TRBD2. The CDR3 consists of 15 residues. The trim removed 4 bases at V and 5 bases at J, leaving 12 bases unmatched. From germline, CDR1 is SGHTS and CDR2 YDEGEE. As DNA, the CDR3 is TGTGCCAGCAGCCCCTCGGCCGGGGAGGGCAACGAGCAGTACTTC. It yields the protein CASSPSAGEGNEQYF.

The count of this clone is one. The chain couples TRBV29-1 to TRBJ1-1; TRBD1 agrees at 7 bases. V gave up 6 bases and J gave up 1 base; unmatched junction bases: 5. Germline CDR1 is SQVTM and CDR2 is ANQGSEA. This CDR3 spans 13 amino acids. CDR3 nucleotide sequence: TGCAGCGTAGGGACAGATACGAACACTGAAGCTTTCTTT. It yields the protein CSVGTDTNTEAFF. The full variable domain, rest sourced from reference TRBV29-1 and TRBJ1-1, is SAVISQKPSRDICQRGTSLTIQCQVDSQVTMMFWYRQQPGQSLTLIATANQGSEATYESGFVIDKFPISRPNLTFSTLTVSNMSPEDSSIYLCSVGTDTNTEAFFGQGTRLTVV.

The rearrangement joins TRBV6-5 to TRBJ2-7; 10 positions match TRBD1. The CDR3 length is 14 residues. Germline trimming cut 6 bases from V and 6 bases from J; bases unmatched to any gene: 8. In germline, CDR1 is MNHEY, CDR2 SVGAGI. The CDR3: CASRETGTGVEQYF. The CDR3 DNA follows: TGTGCCAGCAGGGAGACGGGGACAGGGGTCGAGCAGTACTTC.

The chain joins TRBV27 to TRBJ1-1; 7 bases are a match to TRBD1. This CDR3 comprises 14 residues. Germline CDR1 MNHEY, CDR2 SMNVEV (reference sequence). Unmatched junction bases numbered 5, after V lost 5 bases and J lost 2 bases. CDR3 protein: CASSATGENTEAFF. CDR3 in DNA: TGTGCCAGCAGTGCTACAGGGGAAAACACTGAAGCTTTCTTT.

In the case of this clone: The junction departs from the called germline gene at one end, perhaps through a read error. The chain employs TRBV7-9 and TRBJ2-7; 10 nucleotides line up with TRBD2. Per the germline V gene, CDR1 is SEHNR and CDR2 is FQNEAQ (reference sequence). There are 15 residues in the CDR3. This CDR3 is CAGSLASGGDYEQYF. As DNA, the CDR3 is TGTGCCGGCAGCTTAGCTAGCGGGGGAGACTACGAGCAGTACTTC.

CDR3 region: CASSPRQGSTGELFF. CDR3 coding DNA: TGTGCCAGCAGTCCCCGACAGGGGAGCACCGGGGAGCTGTTTTTT. This chain joins TRBV27 and TRBJ2-2; TRBD1 matches 8 bases. The trim removed 5 bases at V and 4 bases at J, leaving 6 bases unmatched. The CDR3 covers 15 residues. Germline loops: CDR1 MNHEY, CDR2 SMNVEV (reference sequence).

This sequence joins TRBV7-2 and TRBJ2-7, with D possibly being TRBD1 (5 bases). Germline values: CDR1 SGHTA, CDR2 FQGNSA. This CDR3 spans 14 amino acids. Trimming took off 5 bases at V and 0 bases at J, with 11 bases between the two ends. The CDR3 reads CASSRTPSSYEQYF. The CDR3 region has the DNA TGTGCCAGCAGCCGGACACCGAGCTCCTACGAGCAGTACTTC.

V and J are TRBV7-2 and TRBJ2-5; 7 nucleotides agree with TRBD1. The CDR3 runs to 15 residues. The V gene end was trimmed by 1 base and the J gene end by 7 bases; junction bases not matched to a gene: 9. The germline CDR1 and CDR2 sequences are SGHTA and FQGNSA. The CDR3 sequence is CASSLDRGGTGTQYF. The CDR3 DNA follows: TGTGCCAGCAGCTTAGACCGAGGGGGCACTGGGACCCAGTACTTC.

The V gene is TRBV7-2, the J gene TRBJ2-5; 7 bases agree with TRBD1. Per the germline V gene, CDR1 is SGHTA and CDR2 is FQGNSA. The junction had 0 bases not matched to a gene; V was cut back by 1 base and J by 4 bases. The CDR3 is 13 amino acids. CDR3 amino acids: CASSLDRGETQYF. The CDR3 DNA reads TGTGCCAGCAGCTTAGACAGGGGAGAGACCCAGTACTTC.

This chain joins TRBV5-4 and TRBJ1-2, with D perhaps matching TRBD1 (5 bases). Germline CDR1 and CDR2: SGHNT and YYREEE (reference sequence). V was cut by 4 bases and J by 3 bases, with 16 bases left in between. The CDR3 consists of 15 residues. This chain's CDR3 is CASSHSGTEDYGYTF. The CDR3 region has the DNA TGTGCCAGCAGCCACAGCGGGACGGAAGACTATGGCTACACCTTC.

This clone appeared once. The genes are TRBV11-1 and TRBJ2-3; D is ambiguous. CDR3 size: 14 residues. Germline V gives CDR1 SGHAT, CDR2 FQDESV (reference sequence). Trimming took 5 bases from V and 6 from J, leaving 15 bases between them. The CDR3 DNA reads TGTGCCAGCAGCCCGCGTGATGCGCGGGATACGCAGTATTTT. Amino acids: CASSPRDARDTQYF.

The chain carries TRBV10-3 and TRBJ2-1; 9 nucleotides line up with TRBD1. This CDR3 is 14 amino acids long. The V segment lost 0 bases and the J segment 8 bases; nucleotides outside the gene matches: 2. Germline CDR1 and CDR2: ENHRY and SYGVKD. CDR3 sequence reads: CAISESTGGHEQFF. In nucleotides, the CDR3 is TGTGCCATCAGTGAGTCGACAGGGGGACATGAGCAGTTCTTC.

The rearrangement uses TRBV27 and TRBJ1-6, with D possibly being TRBD1 (6 bases). V lost 6 bases to trimming and J lost 0 bases, with 9 bases between them. CDR3 size: 15 residues. Germline loops: CDR1 MNHEY, CDR2 SMNVEV (reference sequence). CDR3 sequence: CASSQQGSYNSPLHF. The DNA of the CDR3 is TGTGCCAGCAGCCAACAGGGCTCCTATAATTCACCCCTCCACTTT.

The chain carries TRBV18 and TRBJ2-5; D unclear. The V end was cut by 6 bases, the J end by 4 bases, with 15 bases between. The V gene's germline CDR1 is KGHSH and CDR2 LQKENI. CDR3 length: 14 amino acids. The CDR3 is CASSQRSPGETQYF. The CDR3 DNA follows: TGTGCCAGCTCCCAGAGGTCCCCGGGAGAGACCCAGTACTTC.

The rearrangement uses TRBV25-1 and TRBJ2-1, with D possibly matching TRBD1 (6 bases). Trimming stripped 1 base from V and 6 bases from J, with 10 bases between. This CDR3 comprises 14 residues. Germline CDR1 is MGHDK and CDR2 is SYGVNS. CDR3 nucleotides: TGTGCCAGCAGTGAATTTGTAGGGGGCAATGAGCAGTTCTTC. Translation gives CASSEFVGGNEQFF.